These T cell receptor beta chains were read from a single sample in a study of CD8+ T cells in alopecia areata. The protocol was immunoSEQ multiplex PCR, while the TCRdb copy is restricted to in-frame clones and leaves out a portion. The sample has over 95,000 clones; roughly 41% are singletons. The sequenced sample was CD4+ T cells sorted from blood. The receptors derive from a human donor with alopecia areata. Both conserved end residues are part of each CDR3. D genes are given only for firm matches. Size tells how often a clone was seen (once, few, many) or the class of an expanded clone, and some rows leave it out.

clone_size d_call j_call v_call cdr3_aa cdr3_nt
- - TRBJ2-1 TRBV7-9 CASSPGVRSYNEQFF TGTGCCAGCAGCCCAGGGGTTCGCTCCTACAATGAGCAGTTCTTC
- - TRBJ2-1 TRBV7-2 CASSPRGPAAEQFF TGTGCCAGCAGCCCTAGGGGTCCCGCGGCTGAGCAGTTCTTC
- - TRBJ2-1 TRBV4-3 CASSQGWRSGDEQFF TGCGCCAGCAGCCAAGGTTGGAGGTCTGGTGATGAGCAGTTCTTC
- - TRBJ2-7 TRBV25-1 CASAHSYEQYF TGTGCCAGTGCTCACTCCTACGAGCAGTACTTC
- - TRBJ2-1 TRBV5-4 CASSLEGRTQQFF TGTGCCAGCAGCTTGGAGGGCAGGACCCAGCAGTTCTTC
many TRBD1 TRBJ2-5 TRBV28 CASSLWDRGRWETQYF TGTGCCAGCAGTTTATGGGACAGGGGGCGCTGGGAGACCCAGTACTTC
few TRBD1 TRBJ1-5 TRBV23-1 CGYRGRSQPQHF TGCGGGTACAGGGGGCGAAGTCAGCCCCAGCATTTT
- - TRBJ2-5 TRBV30 CAWSIHRETQYF TGTGCCTGGAGTATACACCGAGAGACCCAGTACTTC
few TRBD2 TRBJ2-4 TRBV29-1 CSVVELAPNIQYF TGCAGCGTTGTAGAACTAGCGCCAAACATTCAGTACTTC
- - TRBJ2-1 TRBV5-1 CASSLVWDPYNEQFF TGCGCCAGCAGCTTGGTTTGGGATCCCTACAATGAGCAGTTCTTC
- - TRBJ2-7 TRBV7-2 CASSLDSTSYYEQYF TGTGCCAGCAGCTTAGACTCGACAAGCTACTACGAGCAGTACTTC
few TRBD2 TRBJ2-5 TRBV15 CATRDPGLAGNQETQYF TGTGCCACCAGGGATCCGGGACTAGCGGGCAATCAAGAGACCCAGTACTTC
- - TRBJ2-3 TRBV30 CAWRLVDTQYF TGTGCCTGGAGACTAGTGGATACGCAGTATTTT
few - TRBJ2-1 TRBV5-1 CASSSHSGLLNEQFF TGCGCCAGCAGCTCACATTCCGGCCTTCTCAATGAGCAGTTCTTC
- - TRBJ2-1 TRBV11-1 CASSFLRARPYNEQFF TGTGCCAGCAGCTTTCTTAGGGCCCGTCCCTACAATGAGCAGTTCTTC
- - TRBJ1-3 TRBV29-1 CSVEVVGNTIYF TGCAGCGTTGAAGTCGTGGGAAACACCATATATTTT
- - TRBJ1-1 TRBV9 CASSVGRGSVTEAFF TGTGCCAGCAGCGTAGGTCGGGGGAGTGTGACTGAAGCTTTCTTT
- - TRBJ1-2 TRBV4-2 CASSQDWGRDGYTF TGTGCCAGCAGCCAAGATTGGGGGCGGGATGGCTACACCTTC
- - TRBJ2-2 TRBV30 CAWKGGADPTGELFF TGTGCCTGGAAGGGGGGAGCAGATCCGACCGGGGAGCTGTTTTTT
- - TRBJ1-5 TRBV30 CAWSHGKANQPQHF TGTGCCTGGAGTCATGGCAAGGCCAACCAGCCCCAGCATTTT
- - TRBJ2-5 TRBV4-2 CASSQDWHRQETQYF TGTGCCAGCAGCCAAGATTGGCACAGACAAGAGACCCAGTACTTC
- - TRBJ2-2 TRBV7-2 CASSFLRSGELFF TGTGCCAGCAGCTTCCTAAGATCCGGGGAGCTGTTTTTT
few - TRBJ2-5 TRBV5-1 CASSYQKGEQETQYF TGCGCCAGCAGCTACCAAAAAGGGGAACAAGAGACCCAGTACTTC
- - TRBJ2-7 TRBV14 CASSPSHWRATYEQYF TGTGCCAGCAGCCCATCCCATTGGAGGGCGACCTACGAGCAGTACTTC
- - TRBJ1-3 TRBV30 CAWRSGTRTGNTIYF TGTGCCTGGAGAAGCGGGACCCGAACTGGAAACACCATATATTTT
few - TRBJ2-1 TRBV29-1 CSVASGGGSYNEQFF TGCAGCGTCGCCTCAGGCGGTGGCTCCTACAATGAGCAGTTCTTC
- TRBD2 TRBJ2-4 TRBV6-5 CASSSSAGTNIQYF TGTGCCAGCAGTTCCTCAGCGGGGACAAACATTCAGTACTTC